The sample holds many counts of the clone carrying this T cell receptor beta chain. Its antigen is undetermined. This specimen comes from a study of response to subunit inactivated influenza vaccine. Overall study results and limits: Only a handful of new T cells, the authors suggested, are recruited with each seasonal influenza vaccination.

CDR1 and CDR2 (germline): SGHRS, YFSETQ. The ends lost 0 bases at V and 2 bases at J; junction bases unmatched: 9. The CDR3 totals 18 residues. TCRdb passed the RT-PCR reads through MiXCR, listing each CDR3 protein once. The sample includes more than 450,000 distinct CDR3 sequences, 6% to 9% of them seen just once. The TCR was taken from a man between 45 and 75 years old who received an inactivated influenza vaccine. The specimen comprised PBMCs from blood, sampled about 24 months after vaccination. J is TRBJ2-3 and V is TRBV5-1; 10 bases map to TRBD2. CDR3 nucleotide sequence: TGCGCCAGCAGCTTGGGGTCCTTTAGCGGGAGGAACACAGATACGCAGTATTTT. This gives the protein CASSLGSFSGRNTDTQYF.